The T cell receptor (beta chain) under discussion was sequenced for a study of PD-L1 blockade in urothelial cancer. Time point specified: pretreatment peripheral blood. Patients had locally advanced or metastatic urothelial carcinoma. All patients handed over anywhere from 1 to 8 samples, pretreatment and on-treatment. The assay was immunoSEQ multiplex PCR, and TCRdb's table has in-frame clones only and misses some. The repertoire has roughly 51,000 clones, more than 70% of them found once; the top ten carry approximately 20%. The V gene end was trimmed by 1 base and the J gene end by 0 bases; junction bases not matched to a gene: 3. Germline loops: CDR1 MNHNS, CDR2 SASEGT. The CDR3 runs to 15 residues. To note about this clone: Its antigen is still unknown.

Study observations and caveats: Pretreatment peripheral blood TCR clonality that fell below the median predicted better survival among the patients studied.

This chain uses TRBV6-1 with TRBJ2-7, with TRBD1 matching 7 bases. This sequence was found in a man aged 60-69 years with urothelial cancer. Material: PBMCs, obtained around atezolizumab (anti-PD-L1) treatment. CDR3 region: CASSEVDRSSYEQYF. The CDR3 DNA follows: TGTGCCAGCAGTGAAGTGGACAGGAGCTCCTACGAGCAGTACTTC.